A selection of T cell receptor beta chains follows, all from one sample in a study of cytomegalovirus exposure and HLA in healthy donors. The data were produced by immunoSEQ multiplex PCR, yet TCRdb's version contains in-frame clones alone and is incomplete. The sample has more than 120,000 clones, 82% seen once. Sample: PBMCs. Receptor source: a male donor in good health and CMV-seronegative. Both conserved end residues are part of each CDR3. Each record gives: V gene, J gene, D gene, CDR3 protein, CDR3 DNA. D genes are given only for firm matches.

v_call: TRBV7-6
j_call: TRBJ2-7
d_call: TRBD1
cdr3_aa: CASSHPDRDEQYF
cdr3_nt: TGTGCCAGCAGCCACCCTGACAGGGACGAGCAGTACTTC

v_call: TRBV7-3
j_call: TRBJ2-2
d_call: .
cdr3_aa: CASSPREAASNTGELFF
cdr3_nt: TGTGCCAGCAGCCCCCGAGAAGCGGCCTCGAATACCGGGGAGCTGTTTTTT

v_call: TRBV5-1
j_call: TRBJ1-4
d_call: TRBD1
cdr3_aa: CASSTGTGGLREKLFF
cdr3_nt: TGCGCCAGCAGCACCGGGACAGGGGGTCTTCGGGAAAAACTGTTTTTT

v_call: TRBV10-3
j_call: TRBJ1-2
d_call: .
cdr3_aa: CAISKGVSRLDGYTF
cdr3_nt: TGTGCCATCAGTAAAGGGGTTAGTCGATTGGATGGCTACACCTTC

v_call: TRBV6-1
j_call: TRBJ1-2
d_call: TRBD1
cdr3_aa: CASTIGGDRYGYTF
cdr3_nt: TGTGCCAGCACCATCGGCGGGGACAGATATGGCTACACCTTC

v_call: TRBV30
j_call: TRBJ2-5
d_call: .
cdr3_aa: CAWSKDRETQYF
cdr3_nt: TGTGCCTGGAGTAAGGACAGAGAGACCCAGTACTTC

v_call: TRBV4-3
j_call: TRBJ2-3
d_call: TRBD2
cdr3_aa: CASSKGVAGGPGYTDTQYF
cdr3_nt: TGCGCCAGCAGCAAGGGGGTAGCGGGAGGGCCCGGGTACACAGATACGCAGTATTTT

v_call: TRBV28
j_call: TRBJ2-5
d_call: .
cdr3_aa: CASSFPSSQTQYF
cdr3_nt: TGTGCCAGCAGTTTCCCTAGCTCGCAGACCCAGTACTTC

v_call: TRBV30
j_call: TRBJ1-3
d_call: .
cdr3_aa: CAWSSRNTIYF
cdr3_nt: TGTGCCTGGAGTTCGAGGAACACCATATATTTT

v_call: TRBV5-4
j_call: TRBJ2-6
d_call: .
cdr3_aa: CASELADGANVLTF
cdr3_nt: TGTGCCAGCGAACTAGCTGATGGGGCCAACGTCCTGACTTTC

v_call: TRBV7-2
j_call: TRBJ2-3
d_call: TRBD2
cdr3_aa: CASSPGGDTQYF
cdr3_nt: TGTGCCAGCAGCCCGGGGGGGGATACGCAGTATTTT

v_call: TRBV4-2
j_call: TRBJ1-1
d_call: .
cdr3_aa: CASSQESRNTEAFF
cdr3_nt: TGTGCCAGCAGCCAAGAATCGCGGAACACTGAAGCTTTCTTT

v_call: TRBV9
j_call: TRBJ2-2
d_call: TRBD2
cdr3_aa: CASSVTGTSGSRTGELFF
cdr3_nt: TGTGCCAGCAGCGTCACAGGGACTAGCGGGAGTCGCACCGGGGAGCTGTTTTTT

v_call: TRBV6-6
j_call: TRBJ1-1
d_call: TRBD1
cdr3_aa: CASSNTGGTEAFF
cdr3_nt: TGTGCCAGCAGTAATACAGGGGGCACTGAAGCTTTCTTT